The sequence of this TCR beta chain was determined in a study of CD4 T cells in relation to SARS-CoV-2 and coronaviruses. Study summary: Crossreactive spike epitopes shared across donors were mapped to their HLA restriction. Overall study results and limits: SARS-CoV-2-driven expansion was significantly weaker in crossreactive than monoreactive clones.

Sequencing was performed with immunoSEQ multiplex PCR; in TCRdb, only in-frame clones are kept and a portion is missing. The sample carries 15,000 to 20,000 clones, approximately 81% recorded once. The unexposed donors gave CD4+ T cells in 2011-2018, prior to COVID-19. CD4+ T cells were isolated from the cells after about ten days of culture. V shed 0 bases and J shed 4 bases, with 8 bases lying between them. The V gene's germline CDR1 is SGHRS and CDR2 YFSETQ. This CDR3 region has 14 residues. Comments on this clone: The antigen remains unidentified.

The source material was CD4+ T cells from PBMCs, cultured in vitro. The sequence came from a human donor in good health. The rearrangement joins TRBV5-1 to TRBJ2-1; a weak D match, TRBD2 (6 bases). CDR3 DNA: TGCGCCAGCAGCTTGGGTGGGGGGTACAATGAGCAGTTCTTC. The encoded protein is CASSLGGGYNEQFF. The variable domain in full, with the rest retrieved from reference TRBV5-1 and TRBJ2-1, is KAGVTQTPRYLIKTRGQQVTLSCSPISGHRSVSWYQQTPGQGLQFLFEYFSETQRNKGNFPGRFSGRQFSNSRSEMNVSTLELGDSALYLCASSLGGGYNEQFFGPGTRLTVL.